These T cell receptor beta chains were read from a single sample in a study of OX40 agonist ivuxolimab in advanced cancers. Repertoires were generated with immunoSEQ multiplex PCR, while TCRdb's copy carries only in-frame clones and drops some. The sample holds tens of thousands of clones, 81% seen once. Sequenced here: CD4+ or CD8+ T cells sorted from blood, sampled in a trial of the OX40 agonist ivuxolimab. These receptors came from an adult with an advanced solid tumor such as melanoma, head and neck, liver or kidney cancer. Both conserved end residues are part of each CDR3. Each record gives: D gene, V gene, J gene, clone size, CDR3 DNA, CDR3 protein. The D gene is left open where the match is weak. For some rows the clone size is stated as once, few or many, or as a class when expanded; others skip it.

>.|TRBV6-5|TRBJ2-3|few
TGTGCCAGCAGTCCAGGGGTCCTCACAGATACGCAGTATTTT
CASSPGVLTDTQYF
>.|TRBV5-4|TRBJ1-6|once
TGTGCCAGCAGCTTGGACTCGAGCTCCTATAATTCACCCCTCCACTTT
CASSLDSSSYNSPLHF
>.|TRBV10-1|TRBJ2-2|few
TGCGCCAGCAGTCTCGACAGCACCGGGGAGCTGTTTTTT
CASSLDSTGELFF
>.|TRBV6-6|TRBJ1-1|.
TGTGCCAGCAGACAGGGCACGAACACTGAAGCTTTCTTT
CASRQGTNTEAFF
>.|TRBV4-3|TRBJ2-5|few
TGCGCCAGCAGCCACGACAACCAAGAGACCCAGTACTTC
CASSHDNQETQYF
>.|TRBV5-6|TRBJ1-2|.
TGTGCCAGCAGCGAACAGGGTTCTAACTATGGCTACACCTTC
CASSEQGSNYGYTF
>.|TRBV11-2|TRBJ2-5|.
TGTGCCAGCAGCCCGTCGCCCCCGTCATACGAGACCCAGTACTTC
CASSPSPPSYETQYF
>TRBD1|TRBV13|TRBJ1-2|.
TGTGCCAGCAGCTTAGGTGGGGCAGGGGGTCCCCTGGAGGGCTACACCTTC
CASSLGGAGGPLEGYTF
>.|TRBV2|TRBJ1-1|.
TGTGCCAGCAGTGGAGGGGACACTGAAGCTTTCTTT
CASSGGDTEAFF
>.|TRBV5-4|TRBJ2-1|.
TGTGCCAGCAGCTTACAAAGCGGTGAGCAGTTCTTC
CASSLQSGEQFF
>.|TRBV6-5|TRBJ1-1|.
TGTGCCAGCAGTTATGCCAGGGACACTGAAGCTTTCTTT
CASSYARDTEAFF
>.|TRBV7-8|TRBJ1-2|.
TGTGCCAGCAGCTTAGCGCTGGACAGCCTCTATGGCTACACCTTC
CASSLALDSLYGYTF
>.|TRBV10-3|TRBJ1-1|.
TGTGCCATCAGTGATCCCGGGGGGACCGCGAACACTGAAGCTTTCTTT
CAISDPGGTANTEAFF
>.|TRBV19|TRBJ2-3|.
TGTGCCAGTAGTATTGTTAGTTGGGGGTCAGAAGATACGCAGTATTTT
CASSIVSWGSEDTQYF
>TRBD1|TRBV9|TRBJ2-2|.
TGTGCCAGCAGCGTAGTAGGGGCAGGGGGCGAGCTGTTTTTT
CASSVVGAGGELFF
>TRBD1|TRBV30|TRBJ1-3|.
TGTGCCTGGAGTTGGACAGGGTTAGGAAACACCATATATTTT
CAWSWTGLGNTIYF